This T cell receptor (beta chain) was retrieved from a study of cytomegalovirus exposure and HLA in healthy donors. The wider study: A preliminary data release comprised 80 million to 95 million unique TCRs obtained from HLA-typed donors.

Details on this clone: The antigen remains undetermined.

With 60 Vbeta and 13 Jbeta primers, the PCR was carried out. Assay: immunoSEQ multiplex PCR; the TCRdb copy retains only in-frame clones and omits some. The data contain about 120,000 clones, 75% of them singletons. The V segment lost 1 base and the J segment 8 bases; nucleotides outside the gene matches: 13. This CDR3 spans 17 amino acids. The germline CDR1 and CDR2 sequences are SGHTA and FQGTGA. Study-level findings and limits: Differences between HLA loci emerged in a later analysis of TCR association rates, with DRB1 most and HLA-C fewest. Indistinguishable V segments such as TRBV6-2 and TRBV6-3 were excluded.

This sequence originates from a woman aged 45-65 years in good health and CMV-seronegative. The sample taken for sequencing was PBMCs. This chain connects TRBV7-3 to TRBJ1-3, with 8 nucleotides matching TRBD1. The CDR3 here is CASSLMWVDRVMDTIYF. CDR3 DNA sequence: TGTGCCAGCAGCTTAATGTGGGTGGACAGGGTTATGGACACCATATATTTT.